The rows below give T cell receptor beta chains drawn from one sample of a study of blood T cell repertoires in COVID-19. Some clones are missing from TCRdb's copy, which holds only in-frame ones; the method was immunoSEQ multiplex PCR. The data show approximately 180,000 clones, 65% to 80% seen once. Specimen: PBMCs or T cells enriched from blood (not recorded which). These receptors were taken from a woman in her forties or fifties with acute COVID-19. CDR3s include the opening cysteine and the closing phenylalanine or tryptophan. Fields, in order: CDR3 DNA, CDR3 protein, V gene, J gene, clone size, D gene. A D gene is named only where the DNA matches it firmly. Clone size is stated in some rows and not others, as once, few, many or a class when expanded.

CDR3 DNA: TGTGCCAGCAGCCCCCACACAGATACGCAGTATTTT
CDR3 protein: CASSPHTDTQYF
V gene: TRBV9
J gene: TRBJ2-3
clone size: NA
D gene: NA

CDR3 DNA: TGCGCCAGCAGTGAGACTCCTCGGACAGGATACCACAATGAGCAGTTCTTC
CDR3 protein: CASSETPRTGYHNEQFF
V gene: TRBV10-1
J gene: TRBJ2-1
clone size: few
D gene: TRBD1

CDR3 DNA: TGTGCCACCAATGCGGGAACAGGAAACACCATATATTTT
CDR3 protein: CATNAGTGNTIYF
V gene: TRBV6-5
J gene: TRBJ1-3
clone size: NA
D gene: NA

CDR3 DNA: TGTGCCAGCAGCTCCCATGAAATACTGCGTACCACCGGGGAGCTGTTTTTT
CDR3 protein: CASSSHEILRTTGELFF
V gene: TRBV11-3
J gene: TRBJ2-2
clone size: NA
D gene: NA

CDR3 DNA: TGTGCCAGCAGCAAGGGACAGGGGGAGAACTATGGCTACACCTTC
CDR3 protein: CASSKGQGENYGYTF
V gene: TRBV7-9
J gene: TRBJ1-2
clone size: few
D gene: TRBD1

CDR3 DNA: TGTGCCACCCTCCCCATGACAGGGGTCCAAGAGACCCAGTACTTC
CDR3 protein: CATLPMTGVQETQYF
V gene: TRBV25-1
J gene: TRBJ2-5
clone size: NA
D gene: TRBD1

CDR3 DNA: TGTGCCTGGACACAGGGGATAGGTAGAAACACCATATATTTT
CDR3 protein: CAWTQGIGRNTIYF
V gene: TRBV30
J gene: TRBJ1-3
clone size: NA
D gene: TRBD1

CDR3 DNA: TGCGCCAGCAGTGAGTCGGGGAGGAGAAACACCATATATTTT
CDR3 protein: CASSESGRRNTIYF
V gene: TRBV10-2
J gene: TRBJ1-3
clone size: NA
D gene: NA

CDR3 DNA: TGTGCCAGCTCACCATCTTCGGCTAGCCAAGAGACCCAGTACTTC
CDR3 protein: CASSPSSASQETQYF
V gene: TRBV18
J gene: TRBJ2-5
clone size: NA
D gene: NA

CDR3 DNA: TGCGCCAGCAGTCAAGATCAGAATTCACCCCTCCACTTT
CDR3 protein: CASSQDQNSPLHF
V gene: TRBV23-1
J gene: TRBJ1-6
clone size: NA
D gene: NA

CDR3 DNA: TGTGCCAGCAGTTACTCGTGGGGCTCCACTGAAGCTTTCTTT
CDR3 protein: CASSYSWGSTEAFF
V gene: TRBV6-5
J gene: TRBJ1-1
clone size: NA
D gene: NA

CDR3 DNA: TGTGCCAGCAGCCCGAGGACAGAGATTAACTATGGCTACACCTTC
CDR3 protein: CASSPRTEINYGYTF
V gene: TRBV5-5
J gene: TRBJ1-2
clone size: NA
D gene: NA